This TCR beta chain was found in a study of T cells in Graves' hyperthyroidism and ophthalmopathy. What was amplified from RNA transcripts were TCR beta CDR3 regions. The HTBI primer set served for first-round RT-PCR of the TCR CDR3. TCRdb used MiXCR to reprocess the multiplex PCR reads, holding one entry per CDR3 protein. The repertoire consists of hundreds of thousands of distinct CDR3 sequences, with over 40% occurring once and the leading ten covering less than 9.5%. The CDR3 consists of 13 residues. Per germline, CDR1 SEHNR and CDR2 FQNEAQ (reference sequence). V was shortened by 4 bases and J by 8 bases, with 11 bases between the two germline ends.

This TCR derives from an adult man with Graves' disease, either hyperthyroidism or ophthalmopathy (not recorded which). V usage is TRBV7-9 and J usage is TRBJ1-4; D perhaps matches TRBD1 (6 bases). Sequenced: peripheral blood or thyroid tissue (not recorded which). CDR3 coding DNA: TGTGCCAGCAGCTCCGGGGGGGCGGAAAAACTGTTTTTT. It is translated as CASSSGGAEKLFF.